Listed here are 8 T cell receptor beta chains from one sample, sequenced in a study of metastatic and nonmetastatic thyroid tumors. No patient had received any treatment before thyroid surgery. With MiXCR, TCRdb reprocessed the PCR reads. The top ten clones hold 14% of a sample with roughly 12,000 clones, around a fifth of them seen once. The sequenced sample was adjacent normal tissue. The origin of the receptors is a female donor with papillary thyroid cancer or a benign thyroid nodule (not recorded which). Some clones in this sample may be carry-over from other donors' samples.

This clone is termed medium-sized (0.01 to 0.1%). The V gene is TRBV28, the J gene TRBJ1-2, with D hard to call. V gave up 3 bases and J gave up 8 bases, with 16 bases separating them. Germline CDR1 and CDR2: MDHEN and SYDVKM. The CDR3 runs 14 residues. The CDR3 loop reads CASSFPTTFIGYTF. The CDR3 DNA is TGTGCCAGCAGTTTCCCCACCACCTTCATCGGCTACACCTTC.

This clone was picked up a small number of times. The conserved final phenylalanine or tryptophan is absent from the CDR3, which likely points to a read error. The rearrangement joins TRBV6-1 to TRBJ1-6; D not certain. Trimming removed 2 bases from V and 9 bases from J, with 11 bases in between. CDR3 size: 14 residues. Germline loops: CDR1 MNHNS, CDR2 SASEGT. CDR3: CASSELQRSSPLHS. The CDR3, as DNA: TGTGCCAGCAGTGAATTGCAGCGGAGTTCACCCCTCCACTCT.

This clone was recorded many times. V gene TRBV3-1 combines with J gene TRBJ2-2; D unresolved. Trimming removed 1 base at V and 8 bases at J, with 8 bases between. CDR1 and CDR2 (germline): LGHDT, YNNKEL (reference sequence). The CDR3 spans 13 residues. In nucleotides, the CDR3 is TGTGCCAGCAGCCAAGGGCACGGGGGGGAGCTGTTTTTT. It yields the protein CASSQGHGGELFF. The whole variable domain, remainder taken from reference TRBV3-1 and TRBJ2-2, is DTAVSQTPKYLVTQMGNDKSIKCEQNLGHDTMYWYKQDSKKFLKIMFSYNNKELIINETVPNRFSPKSPDKAHLNLHINSLELGDSAVYFCASSQGHGGELFFGEGSRLTVL.

The chain is built from TRBV6-2 or TRBV6-3 and TRBJ1-1; D is possibly TRBD1 (5 bases). This CDR3 has 14 residues. Germline V gene data show CDR1 as MNHEY and CDR2 as SVGEGT. Trimming left V 4 bases short and J 1 base short, with 10 bases between. Here the CDR3 DNA reads TGTGCCAGCAGTTCCCAGACAGAGAACACTGAAGCTTTCTTT. Translation gives CASSSQTENTEAFF.

There are many counts of this clone. V is TRBV9 and J is TRBJ2-1; D ambiguous. Deletions cut 3 bases from V and 3 bases from J, with 13 bases between. CDR1 SGDLS and CDR2 YYNGEE come from the germline V gene. The CDR3 runs 15 residues. CDR3: CASSASSYLYNEQFF. The CDR3 nucleotides read TGTGCCAGCAGCGCCTCATCTTACCTCTACAATGAGCAGTTCTTC.

This clone was detected many times. V is TRBV6-1 and J is TRBJ2-5; tentative D call: TRBD2 (6 bases). This CDR3 has 13 residues. The germline V gene has CDR1 MNHNS and CDR2 SASEGT. The V end lost 5 bases, the J end lost 1 base, and 8 bases lay between the germline ends. Here the CDR3 reads CASSWGVQETQYF. CDR3 nucleotide sequence: TGTGCCAGCAGTTGGGGGGTCCAAGAGACCCAGTACTTC.

The chain combines TRBV6-5 with TRBJ2-7; D is unclear. The CDR3 spans 15 residues. Germline V gene lookup returns CDR1 MNHEY and CDR2 SVGAGI. V gave up 0 bases and J gave up 5 bases, with 14 bases separating them. The CDR3 DNA follows: TGTGCCAGCAGTTACTCACGGGCAGCCACGAACGAGCAGTACTTC. Translated, it gives CASSYSRAATNEQYF.

Here the CDR3 DNA reads TGTGCCAGCAGCTTAGTCGGAGGGACTAGCGGGAGGGCAACGGGGGACGAGCAGTACTTC. Translated, it gives CASSLVGGTSGRATGDEQYF. The chain uses TRBV11-3 and TRBJ2-7; 16 bases match TRBD2. V gave up 1 base and J gave up 5 bases; unmatched junction bases: 14. CDR1 and CDR2 (germline): SGHNT, YENEEA. CDR3 size: 20 residues. Complete variable domain (other parts from reference TRBV11-3 and TRBJ2-7): EAGVVQSPRYKIIEKKQPVAFWCNPISGHNTLYWYLQNLGQGPELLIRYENEEAVDDSQLPKDRFSAERLKGVDSTLKIQPAELGDSAVYLCASSLVGGTSGRATGDEQYFGPGTRLTVT.